A single sample is the source of the 10 T cell receptor beta chains below, sequenced in a study of T cell responses to AZD1222 COVID-19 vaccine. Sequencing used immunoSEQ multiplex PCR; TCRdb keeps in-frame clones, though not all of them. The sample includes about 82,000 clones, 90% seen only once; the top ten take 5.2%. This specimen consisted of peripheral blood, obtained on day 0 of AZD1222 vaccination. These receptors originate from an adult in good health.

The chain carries TRBV20-1 and TRBJ1-5; no clear D. Germline CDR1 reads DFQATT; CDR2 reads SNEGSKA (reference sequence). V was cut by 3 bases and J by 7 bases, with 16 bases left in between. The CDR3 sequence is 14 residues long. The CDR3: CSASTDRVGQPQHF. The CDR3 coding sequence is TGCAGTGCTAGTACAGATCGGGTAGGGCAGCCCCAGCATTTT.

The chain links TRBV5-4 to TRBJ1-5; no clear D gene. The CDR3 length is 15 residues. Germline CDR1 is SGHNT and CDR2 is YYREEE (reference sequence). V lost 4 bases and J 2 bases, leaving 13 bases between the germline ends. CDR3 sequence reads: CASSSRPGGNQPQHF. The CDR3 nucleotides read TGTGCCAGCAGCAGTCGGCCTGGGGGCAATCAGCCCCAGCATTTT. Full variable domain (missing parts from reference TRBV5-4 and TRBJ1-5): ETGVTQSPTHLIKTRGQQVTLRCSSQSGHNTVSWYQQALGQGPQFIFQYYREEENGRGNFPPRFSGLQFPNYSSELNVNALELDDSALYLCASSSRPGGNQPQHFGDGTRLSIL.

The chain has TRBV18 and TRBJ2-7; unclear D gene. Trimming stripped 6 bases from V and 2 bases from J, with 11 bases between. CDR1 and CDR2 from the germline V gene are KGHSH and LQKENI. The CDR3 covers 13 residues. CDR3 protein: CASSPVPAYEQYF. DNA for the CDR3: TGTGCCAGCTCGCCCGTTCCAGCCTACGAGCAGTACTTC.

This chain connects TRBV2 to TRBJ1-5; TRBD1 might be the D (6 bases). V was clipped by 3 bases and J by 4 bases, with 16 bases between them. Germline CDR1 SNHLY, CDR2 FYNNEI. This CDR3 comprises 16 residues. DNA of the CDR3: TGTGCCAGCAGTGATGAGGTCACAGGGCGAAATCAGCCCCAGCATTTT. It codes for CASSDEVTGRNQPQHF.

This chain joins TRBV3-1 (or the pseudogene TRBV3-2) and TRBJ2-3; a weak D match, TRBD2 (7 bases). CDR3 size: 15 residues. Deletions cut 3 bases from V and 1 base from J, with 11 bases between. Germline lookup yields CDR1 LGHDT and CDR2 YNNKEL (reference sequence). The CDR3 spells CASSQGRGRTDTQYF. The CDR3 DNA reads as TGTGCCAGCAGCCAGGGGCGGGGGCGCACAGATACGCAGTATTTT.

The chain is built from TRBV3-1 (or the pseudogene TRBV3-2) and TRBJ1-4; the D is unclear. With 0 bases removed from V and 4 bases from J, the gap between germline ends came to 6 bases. CDR3 size: 14 residues. Per the germline V gene, CDR1 is LGHDT and CDR2 is YNNKEL (reference sequence). The CDR3 nucleotides are TGTGCCAGCAGCCAAGATTGGATTAATGAAAAACTGTTTTTT. Protein product: CASSQDWINEKLFF.

The CDR3 loop is CASSSGGLGTDTQYF. The CDR3 DNA follows: TGTGCCAGCAGTTCTGGGGGACTAGGCACAGATACGCAGTATTTT. This chain connects TRBV28 to TRBJ2-3; 8 nucleotides agree with TRBD2. The CDR3 is made up of 15 amino acids. CDR1 is MDHEN, CDR2 SYDVKM, per germline. Trimming took 4 bases from V and 1 from J; bases not matched to a gene: 4.

The chain couples TRBV27 to TRBJ2-1; tentatively, D is TRBD2 (6 bases). V gave up 6 bases and J gave up 12 bases, with 24 bases separating them. The germline gives CDR1 MNHEY, CDR2 SMNVEV (reference sequence). The CDR3 covers 15 residues. The CDR3 region has the DNA TGTGCCAGCAGCCAAGGCGGGGACTTCCCCTGGGGGCAGTTCTTC. As protein: CASSQGGDFPWGQFF.

This sequence joins TRBV4-3 and TRBJ2-7; tentative D call: TRBD1 (6 bases). The CDR3 sequence is 16 residues long. CDR1 is LGHNA, CDR2 YSLEER, per germline. V was pared by 0 bases and J by 6 bases, with 18 bases between. The CDR3: CASSQDWRQGRGEQYF. The CDR3 DNA reads TGCGCCAGCAGCCAAGATTGGCGCCAGGGCAGGGGCGAGCAGTACTTC.

This chain uses TRBV7-9 with TRBJ1-2, with unresolved D. CDR1 and CDR2 (germline): SEHNR, FQNEAQ (reference sequence). The CDR3 sequence is 14 residues long. Trimming took 1 base from V and 3 from J, leaving 9 bases between them. CDR3 nucleotides: TGTGCCAGCAGCTTAGAGGCTGGGTACTATGGCTACACCTTC. This translates into CASSLEAGYYGYTF.